This is a list of T cell receptor beta chains from one sample in a study of T cell responses to AZD1222 COVID-19 vaccine. The protocol was immunoSEQ multiplex PCR, while the TCRdb copy is restricted to in-frame clones and leaves out a portion. The sample consists of about 130,000 clones, approximately 94% of them appearing once. The starting material was peripheral blood, obtained on day 0 of AZD1222 vaccination. These receptors were collected from an adult in good health. CDR3s include the opening cysteine and the closing phenylalanine or tryptophan. A D gene is named only where the DNA matches it firmly. The size entry is marked missing in some rows and otherwise reads once, few, many or a size class.

abundance,d_gene,j_gene,v_gene,CDR3aa,CDR3nt
-,-,TRBJ1-2,TRBV6-5,CASSYAEIYGYTF,TGTGCCAGCAGTTACGCAGAGATCTATGGCTACACCTTC
-,-,TRBJ2-2,TRBV11-3,CASSLTETGELFF,TGTGCCAGCAGCCTTACAGAAACCGGGGAGCTGTTTTTT
-,-,TRBJ1-5,TRBV19,CASSIVSDQPQHF,TGTGCCAGTAGTATAGTATCGGATCAGCCCCAGCATTTT
-,-,TRBJ2-2,TRBV6-4,CASSDSEQNTGELFF,TGTGCCAGCAGTGACTCTGAGCAGAACACCGGGGAGCTGTTTTTT
once,TRBD1,TRBJ1-5,TRBV10-3,CAISPTGDNQPQHF,TGTGCCATCAGTCCGACAGGGGACAATCAGCCCCAGCATTTT
-,TRBD2,TRBJ2-5,TRBV4-2,CASSQGAGAGGQETQYF,TGTGCCAGCAGCCAAGGAGCTGGAGCGGGGGGACAAGAGACCCAGTACTTC
-,-,TRBJ1-5,TRBV2,CASSEGTLQPQHF,TGTGCCAGCAGTGAAGGGACCTTACAGCCCCAGCATTTT
-,TRBD2,TRBJ2-2,TRBV23-1,CASSQAGTSGKNTGELFF,TGCGCCAGCAGTCAGGCCGGGACTAGCGGGAAGAACACCGGGGAGCTGTTTTTT
-,-,TRBJ1-5,TRBV12-5,CASGPGLANQPQHF,TGTGCTAGTGGTCCCGGACTGGCCAATCAGCCCCAGCATTTT
-,TRBD1,TRBJ1-5,TRBV18,CASSPTGGANQPQHF,TGTGCCAGCTCACCGACAGGGGGCGCCAATCAGCCCCAGCATTTT
-,-,TRBJ2-1,TRBV6-1,CASNSHEQFF,TGTGCCAGCAATTCGCATGAGCAGTTCTTC
once,-,TRBJ1-4,TRBV7-9,CAQDLDDEKLFF,TGTGCCCAGGACCTCGACGACGAAAAACTGTTTTTT
-,TRBD1,TRBJ2-7,TRBV29-1,CSVGSGGVAEQYF,TGCAGCGTTGGCTCAGGGGGAGTCGCCGAGCAGTACTTC
-,-,TRBJ1-2,TRBV14,CASSQGGGHYGYTF,TGTGCCAGCAGCCAAGGGGGGGGACACTATGGCTACACCTTC
-,TRBD2,TRBJ2-1,TRBV7-6,CASSRGRGQDNEQFF,TGTGCCAGCAGCCGCGGGAGGGGCCAGGACAATGAGCAGTTCTTC
-,-,TRBJ1-5,TRBV27,CASSLVGGSQPQHF,TGTGCCAGCAGTTTAGTAGGAGGAAGTCAGCCCCAGCATTTT
once,-,TRBJ2-5,TRBV2,CASFDLIHYQETQYF,TGTGCCAGCTTTGATTTAATACATTACCAAGAGACCCAGTACTTC
-,TRBD1,TRBJ2-7,TRBV6-5,CASRDPPGTGEQYF,TGTGCCAGCAGGGATCCTCCGGGGACAGGCGAGCAGTACTTC
-,-,TRBJ1-1,TRBV7-2,CASSQPWGNTEAFF,TGTGCCAGCAGCCAACCGTGGGGGAACACTGAAGCTTTCTTT
-,-,TRBJ2-1,TRBV28,CASRGFNEQFF,TGTGCCAGCAGGGGGTTTAATGAGCAGTTCTTC
-,-,TRBJ1-1,TRBV7-9,CASSRQEGTEAFF,TGTGCCAGCAGCCGTCAGGAGGGGACTGAAGCTTTCTTT
-,-,TRBJ2-7,TRBV4-3,CASSQGGDEQYF,TGCGCCAGCAGCCAAGGAGGCGACGAGCAGTACTTC
-,-,TRBJ2-7,TRBV5-1,CASSAAGYGYEQYF,TGCGCCAGCAGCGCGGCGGGATACGGTTACGAGCAGTACTTC
-,TRBD2,TRBJ2-5,TRBV4-1,CASSQDIQASGQETQYF,TGCGCCAGCAGCCAAGATATACAGGCTAGCGGTCAAGAGACCCAGTACTTC
-,TRBD2,TRBJ2-3,TRBV9,CASSPRAPGLPITDTQYF,TGTGCCAGCAGCCCCCGTGCCCCGGGACTACCGATCACAGATACGCAGTATTTT
-,TRBD2,TRBJ2-7,TRBV27,CASQGDLGTSRLRQYF,TGTGCCAGCCAGGGCGACCTCGGGACTAGCCGATTGCGGCAGTACTTC
-,TRBD1,TRBJ1-4,TRBV18,CASSPRTGGDEKLFF,TGTGCCAGCTCACCGCGGACAGGGGGCGATGAAAAACTGTTTTTT
-,-,TRBJ2-5,TRBV29-1,CSVADTFGETQYF,TGCAGCGTTGCGGACACCTTCGGGGAGACCCAGTACTTC
-,-,TRBJ1-1,TRBV7-8,CASSLVVWGVLDTEAFF,TGTGCCAGCAGCTTAGTAGTTTGGGGGGTTCTTGACACTGAAGCTTTCTTT
-,-,TRBJ1-1,TRBV28,CASSLGLKGNTEAFF,TGTGCCAGCAGTTTGGGCCTAAAGGGAAACACTGAAGCTTTCTTT
-,-,TRBJ2-7,TRBV6-5,CASSRLHEQYF,TGTGCCAGCAGTCGTTTGCACGAGCAGTACTTC
-,-,TRBJ2-7,TRBV11-2,CASSSGGGGGVWYEQYF,TGTGCCAGCAGCTCAGGTGGGGGAGGGGGCGTTTGGTACGAGCAGTACTTC
-,TRBD1,TRBJ2-7,TRBV5-6,CASSSWTGAYEQYF,TGTGCCAGCAGCTCATGGACAGGGGCCTACGAGCAGTACTTC
few,-,TRBJ1-1,TRBV19,CASSMVVNTEAFF,TGTGCCAGTAGTATGGTTGTCAACACTGAAGCTTTCTTT